The present TCR beta chain was sequenced within a study of T-cell reconstitution after alpha-beta-depleted transplantation in children. This clonotype was observed a handful of times. Germline loops: CDR1 SGDLS, CDR2 YYNGEE. The V gene end was trimmed by 0 bases and the J gene end by 2 bases; junction bases not matched to a gene: 5. The CDR3 has 15 residues. Using unique molecular identifiers, the investigators prepared the TCRbeta library. MiXCR, run by TCRdb on the PCR reads, gives a single entry per CDR3 protein. The sample yields 250,000 to 350,000 distinct CDR3 sequences, 9.9% seen once. The input for sequencing was PBMCs from the stem cell graft donor, taken from the stem cell graft. The sequence was collected from a human donor who donated a stem cell graft to a child with SCID. The chain couples TRBV9 to TRBJ2-7; TRBD2 agrees at 7 bases. The DNA of the CDR3 is TGTGCCAGCAGCGTAGGCAGCGGGGCCCCCTACGAGCAGTACTTC. Translating it yields CASSVGSGAPYEQYF.